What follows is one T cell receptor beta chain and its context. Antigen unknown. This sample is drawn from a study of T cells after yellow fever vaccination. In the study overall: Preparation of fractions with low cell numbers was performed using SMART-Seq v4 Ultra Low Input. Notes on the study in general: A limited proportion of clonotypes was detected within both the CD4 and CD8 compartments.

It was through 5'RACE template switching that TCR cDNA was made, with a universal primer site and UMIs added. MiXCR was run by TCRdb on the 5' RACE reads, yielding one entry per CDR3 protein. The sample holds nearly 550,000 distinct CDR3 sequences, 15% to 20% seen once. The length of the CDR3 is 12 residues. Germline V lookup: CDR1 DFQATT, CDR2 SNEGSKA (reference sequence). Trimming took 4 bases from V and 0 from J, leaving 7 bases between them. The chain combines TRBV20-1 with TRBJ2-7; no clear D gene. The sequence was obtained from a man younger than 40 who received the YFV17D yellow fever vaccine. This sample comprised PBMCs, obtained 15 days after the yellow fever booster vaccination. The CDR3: CSANPDSYEQYF. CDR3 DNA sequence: TGCAGTGCTAACCCCGACTCCTACGAGCAGTACTTC.